Following are 30 T cell receptor beta chains from one sample sequenced in a study of long-term antiretroviral therapy in people with HIV. At survey level, the immunoSEQ assay was run in its v3.0 version. Sequenced by immunoSEQ multiplex PCR; TCRdb stores in-frame clones only, minus some. The sample has about 16,000 clones; around 89% are singletons. The sequenced sample was unsorted PBMCs, obtained 0.7 years before starting antiretroviral therapy. All receptors come from a man aged 50 or older with HIV.

V is TRBV19 and J is TRBJ1-5; D uncertain. The CDR3 is made up of 15 amino acids. V gave up 6 bases and J gave up 3 bases, with 15 bases separating them. CDR1 and CDR2 (germline): LNHDA, SQIVND (reference sequence). The CDR3 DNA follows: TGTGCCAGTAGCCGGCAGGCGGGTGTCAATCAGCCCCAGCATTTT. Translated: CASSRQAGVNQPQHF. Full variable domain (outside the CDR3, taken from reference TRBV19 and TRBJ1-5): DGGITQSPKYLFRKEGQNVTLSCEQNLNHDAMYWYRQDPGQGLRLIYYSQIVNDFQKGDIAEGYSVSREKKESFPLTVTSAQKNPTAFYLCASSRQAGVNQPQHFGDGTRLSIL.

J is TRBJ1-2 and V is TRBV6-1; 7 positions match TRBD1. Germline V gene sequence: CDR1 MNHNS, CDR2 SASEGT. The ends lost 8 bases at V and 4 bases at J; junction bases unmatched: 10. The CDR3 has 14 amino acids. CDR3 residues: CASDEGAGGYGYTF. CDR3 DNA: TGTGCCAGCGACGAGGGGGCAGGAGGCTATGGCTACACCTTC.

This clone has a handful of counts. The V and J genes are TRBV6-1 and TRBJ1-5; D remains ambiguous. The CDR3 loop spans 15 amino acids. Trimming pared 0 bases from V and 6 bases from J, leaving 12 bases between. Germline CDR1 and CDR2: MNHNS and SASEGT. The CDR3 region is CASSEAPRPSQPQHF. CDR3 bases: TGTGCCAGCAGTGAAGCCCCCAGGCCCAGTCAGCCCCAGCATTTT.

Written as DNA, the CDR3 is TGTGCCAGCACGGTCTCCGGGACAGGGGTTCAGCCCCAGCATTTT. Translating it yields CASTVSGTGVQPQHF. The chain combines TRBV28 with TRBJ1-5; 10 positions match TRBD1. The CDR3 is 15 residues long. V was clipped by 7 bases and J by 6 bases; unmatched bases: 9. Germline V lookup: CDR1 MDHEN, CDR2 SYDVKM.

The count of this clone is one. CDR3 sequence (DNA): TGCGCCAGCAGCTGGGGAGGAACTGAAGCTTTCTTT. It encodes CASSWGGTEAFF. This sequence joins TRBV5-1 and TRBJ1-1; D is unresolved. CDR3 length: 12 residues. V dropped 3 bases and J dropped 5 bases, with 8 bases sitting between them. CDR1 is SGHRS, CDR2 YFSETQ, per germline. Variable domain in full (rest from reference TRBV5-1 and TRBJ1-1): KAGVTQTPRYLIKTRGQQVTLSCSPISGHRSVSWYQQTPGQGLQFLFEYFSETQRNKGNFPGRFSGRQFSNSRSEMNVSTLELGDSALYLCASSWGGTEAFFGQGTRLTVV.

CDR3 amino acids: CASTYRHDTINNSPLHF. The CDR3 coding sequence is TGTGCCAGCACCTATCGACACGACACCATCAATAATTCACCCCTCCACTTT. The chain employs TRBV5-6 and TRBJ1-6; D gene uncertain. Germline loops: CDR1 SGHDT, CDR2 YYEEEE. The CDR3 is made up of 17 amino acids. The V and J ends lost 6 bases and 5 bases respectively, with 21 bases between them.

The chain combines TRBV27 with TRBJ1-2; TRBD1 matches at 8 bases. This CDR3 spans 14 amino acids. V was clipped by 7 bases and J by 6 bases; unmatched bases: 10. Looked up from germline, CDR1 is MNHEY and CDR2 is SMNVEV (reference sequence). The CDR3 DNA reads as TGTGCCAGCAAACTAGGGGGACAGGCTCATGGCTACACCTTC. Encoded protein: CASKLGGQAHGYTF.

This sequence joins TRBV7-2 and TRBJ1-3; D may be TRBD1 (6 bases). The CDR3 runs 13 residues. Germline V gene sequence: CDR1 SGHTA, CDR2 FQGNSA. V was pared by 0 bases and J by 7 bases, with 7 bases between. In DNA, the CDR3 is TGTGCCAGCAGCTTAGCGAGGGGGAACACCATATATTTT. Its translation: CASSLARGNTIYF.

The chain combines TRBV5-1 with TRBJ1-3; 10 bases align to TRBD1. The CDR3 is made up of 15 amino acids. Losses at the gene ends were 4 bases for V and 2 bases for J; bases not matched to a gene: 3. Germline V gene sequence: CDR1 SGHRS, CDR2 YFSETQ. The CDR3 region is CASSRQGAAGNTIYF. As DNA, the CDR3 is TGCGCCAGCAGCAGACAGGGGGCTGCTGGAAACACCATATATTTT.

The chain combines TRBV2 with TRBJ2-7; D is possibly TRBD2 (6 bases). The CDR3 consists of 11 residues. Germline V lookup: CDR1 SNHLY, CDR2 FYNNEI. V was shortened by 11 bases and J by 3 bases, with 11 bases between the two germline ends. CDR3 residues: CAGGVLYEQYF. The CDR3 coding sequence is TGTGCCGGAGGGGTTCTCTACGAGCAGTACTTC.

Note on this clone: One end of the junction does not line up with germline, which may come from a read error. The V gene is TRBV6-6, the J gene TRBJ2-7; possible D gene TRBD2, 6 bases. Germline-derived CDR1 and CDR2 are MNHNY and SVGAGI (reference sequence). The CDR3 contains 14 residues. The CDR3 nucleotides are TGTGCCAGCAGTTACTCGGCGGTCGGGAGCGCGGGTTCCTTC. Translating it yields CASSYSAVGSAGSF.

The CDR3 DNA follows: TGTGCCATCAGTGAGTCCAGGGGTCAATTCACCGGGGAGCTGTTTTTT. It is translated as CAISESRGQFTGELFF. This chain connects TRBV10-3 to TRBJ2-2; D is possibly TRBD1 (6 bases). Germline assignment: CDR1 ENHRY and CDR2 SYGVKD. V dropped 0 bases and J dropped 4 bases, with 12 bases sitting between them. CDR3 length: 16 amino acids.

This chain uses TRBV21-1 with TRBJ1-2; the table's D gene call, TRBD1, was not cross checked with the DNA. TRBV21-1 is an annotated pseudogene. The CDR3 is 14 amino acids. The CDR3 nucleotides read TGTGCCAGCAGCACCTGTCCACAGAACTATGGCTACACCTTC. Its translation: CASSTCPQNYGYTF.

The rearrangement joins TRBV6-5 to TRBJ1-1; D perhaps matches TRBD1 (6 bases). The CDR3 consists of 13 residues. Trimming shortened V by 3 bases and J by 4 bases, and 9 bases separated the two germline ends. Germline CDR1 is MNHEY and CDR2 is SVGAGI. DNA of the CDR3: TGTGCCAGCAGTTATGGAGGGGGCACTGAAGCTTTCTTT. It codes for CASSYGGGTEAFF.

The chain uses TRBV7-3 and TRBJ2-5, with 8 bases identical to TRBD1. Germline CDR1 reads SGHTA; CDR2 reads FQGTGA. Trimming cost V 4 bases and J 2 bases; bases outside gene matches: 6. The CDR3 totals 15 residues. DNA of the CDR3: TGTGCCAGCAGCTCTTTCGGACAGGGACAAGAGACCCAGTACTTC. This sequence encodes CASSSFGQGQETQYF.

The J gene is TRBJ2-7, the V gene TRBV6-5, with 12 bases that match TRBD2. With 6 bases clipped from V and 3 bases from J, the junction kept 3 bases outside the gene matches. The CDR3 has 14 residues. Germline CDR1 MNHEY, CDR2 SVGAGI. CDR3 sequence (DNA): TGTGCCAGCAGGATGACTAGCGGGGGCTACGAGCAGTACTTC. It is translated as CASRMTSGGYEQYF.

The chain has TRBV7-8 and TRBJ2-5; D is undetermined. Germline loops: CDR1 SGHVS, CDR2 FQNEAQ. The CDR3 is 16 amino acids. Trimming took off 5 bases at V and 2 bases at J, with 18 bases between the two ends. CDR3 loop: CASSREAPRTQETQYF. CDR3 nucleotides: TGTGCCAGCAGCAGAGAGGCCCCAAGAACACAAGAGACCCAGTACTTC.

This chain connects TRBV4-1 to TRBJ2-5; D may be TRBD1 (5 bases). The CDR3 totals 15 residues. CDR1 is MGHRA and CDR2 is YSYEKL in the germline V gene. V was trimmed by 5 bases and J by 1 base, leaving 14 bases between them. In DNA form, the CDR3 reads TGCGCCAGCAGCGGGCTAGGGGAAGGCCAAGAGACCCAGTACTTC. This codes for CASSGLGEGQETQYF.

The V call is TRBV5-6, the J call TRBJ2-2, with D perhaps assigned TRBD1 or TRBD2 (6 bases each). V lost 0 bases, J lost 3 bases, and 9 bases lay in between. Germline V gene sequence: CDR1 SGHDT, CDR2 YYEEEE. CDR3 length equals 15 residues. The CDR3 nucleotides are TGTGCCAGCAGCTTGGGGGGGGCTTACACCGGGGAGCTGTTTTTT. Translating gives CASSLGGAYTGELFF. The full variable domain, completed using reference TRBV5-6 and TRBJ2-2, is DAGVTQSPTHLIKTRGQQVTLRCSPKSGHDTVSWYQQALGQGPQFIFQYYEEEERQRGNFPDRFSGHQFPNYSSELNVNALLLGDSALYLCASSLGGAYTGELFFGEGSRLTVL.

This chain links TRBV12-5 with TRBJ2-1, with D possibly TRBD2 on 9 matching bases. This CDR3 region has 16 residues. Trimming stripped 8 bases from V and 5 bases from J, with 22 bases between. Germline V gene sequence: CDR1 LGHNT, CDR2 FRNRAP. The CDR3 region is CASSSGEAGGHNEQFF. The CDR3 DNA sequence: TGTGCTAGTTCTAGCGGGGAGGCAGGGGGCCACAATGAGCAGTTCTTC.

The rearrangement uses TRBV7-2 and TRBJ2-3; tentatively, D is TRBD2 (5 bases). The germline CDR1 and CDR2 sequences are SGHTA and FQGNSA. V was trimmed by 4 bases and J by 6 bases, leaving 8 bases between them. CDR3 size: 12 residues. CDR3 bases: TGTGCCAGCAGCTCCTCGGGGGATACGCAGTATTTT. The encoded protein is CASSSSGDTQYF.

The chain couples TRBV2 to TRBJ1-1; TRBD1 matches at 10 bases. After removal of 8 bases from V and 5 bases from J, the junction contained 11 bases not matched to a gene. The CDR3 runs 15 residues. Germline loops: CDR1 SNHLY, CDR2 FYNNEI. DNA for the CDR3: TGTGCCAGCCTCCGGGACAGGGGCCGCGGGACTGAAGCTTTCTTT. Its translation is CASLRDRGRGTEAFF.

V is TRBV18 and J is TRBJ1-2, with unresolved D. Germline CDR1 and CDR2: KGHSH and LQKENI. There are 15 residues in the CDR3. Trimming left V 2 bases short and J 8 bases short, with 18 bases between. Here the CDR3 DNA reads TGTGCCAGCTCACCAGTCTCTTCCCGTCCAGAGGGCTACACCTTC. It yields the protein CASSPVSSRPEGYTF.

This rearrangement joins TRBV15 to TRBJ2-7; TRBD1 matches 9 bases. The germline V gene encodes CDR1 LNHNV and CDR2 YYDKDF (reference sequence). V was clipped by 8 bases and J by 4 bases; unmatched bases: 9. The CDR3 is made up of 14 amino acids. Here the CDR3 DNA reads TGTGCCACCGCTCGCGGACAGGGGTTTTACGAGCAGTACTTC. As protein: CATARGQGFYEQYF. The full variable domain, in which reference TRBV15 and TRBJ2-7 provide the parts outside the CDR3, is DAMVIQNPRYQVTQFGKPVTLSCSQTLNHNVMYWYQQKSSQAPKLLFHYYDKDFNNEADTPDNFQSRRPNTSFCFLDIRSPGLGDTAMYLCATARGQGFYEQYFGPGTRLTVT.

The genes are TRBV2 and TRBJ2-5; 12 bases agree with TRBD2. The germline gives CDR1 SNHLY, CDR2 FYNNEI. This CDR3 region has 18 residues. V shed 4 bases and J 3 bases; nucleotides not matched to a gene: 12. CDR3 DNA sequence: TGTGCCAGCAGTGTTCCCCCTGGACTAGCGGGACTGAAAGAGACCCAGTACTTC. It encodes CASSVPPGLAGLKETQYF.

This chain joins TRBV7-3 and TRBJ1-2; 7 nucleotides agree with TRBD1. This CDR3 region has 14 residues. Trimming removed 2 bases from V and 4 bases from J; junction bases left unmatched: 4. Germline V gene sequence: CDR1 SGHTA, CDR2 FQGTGA. CDR3 amino acids: CASSLSGTAYGYTF. DNA for the CDR3: TGTGCCAGCAGCTTATCGGGGACAGCCTATGGCTACACCTTC.

The V and J genes are TRBV4-2 and TRBJ2-1; D is uncertain. The CDR3 extends over 13 amino acids. The V and J ends lost 0 bases and 6 bases respectively, with 6 bases between them. Germline CDR1 LGHNA, CDR2 YNFKEQ. CDR3 residues: CASSQDYANEQFF. CDR3 sequence (DNA): TGTGCCAGCAGCCAAGATTATGCCAATGAGCAGTTCTTC.

The chain uses TRBV5-1 and TRBJ2-1; D is perhaps TRBD1 or TRBD2 (7 bases each). The germline CDR1 and CDR2 sequences are SGHRS and YFSETQ. The CDR3 covers 15 residues. V was pared by 7 bases and J by 4 bases, with 18 bases between. CDR3 sequence: CASSHGRGQYNEQFF. DNA of the CDR3: TGCGCCAGCTCCCATGGGAGGGGGCAGTACAATGAGCAGTTCTTC.

The chain uses TRBV7-9 and TRBJ2-4, with 10 bases matching TRBD1. The CDR3 has 16 residues. Germline CDR1 and CDR2: SEHNR and FQNEAQ (reference sequence). Trimming at V came to 5 bases and at J to 8 bases, leaving 12 bases not matched to a gene. The CDR3 region is CASSHLLSGQGDIQYF. As DNA, the CDR3 is TGTGCCAGCAGCCACCTCCTGAGTGGACAGGGGGACATTCAGTACTTC.

This chain uses TRBV7-9 with TRBJ2-5; the D call may be TRBD1 or TRBD2 (6 bases each). In germline, CDR1 is SEHNR, CDR2 FQNEAQ (reference sequence). This CDR3 is built from 14 residues. V dropped 2 bases and J dropped 1 base, with 8 bases sitting between them. The CDR3 nucleotides read TGTGCCAGCAGCTTATCGGGGGCCCAAGAGACCCAGTACTTC. Residues: CASSLSGAQETQYF.